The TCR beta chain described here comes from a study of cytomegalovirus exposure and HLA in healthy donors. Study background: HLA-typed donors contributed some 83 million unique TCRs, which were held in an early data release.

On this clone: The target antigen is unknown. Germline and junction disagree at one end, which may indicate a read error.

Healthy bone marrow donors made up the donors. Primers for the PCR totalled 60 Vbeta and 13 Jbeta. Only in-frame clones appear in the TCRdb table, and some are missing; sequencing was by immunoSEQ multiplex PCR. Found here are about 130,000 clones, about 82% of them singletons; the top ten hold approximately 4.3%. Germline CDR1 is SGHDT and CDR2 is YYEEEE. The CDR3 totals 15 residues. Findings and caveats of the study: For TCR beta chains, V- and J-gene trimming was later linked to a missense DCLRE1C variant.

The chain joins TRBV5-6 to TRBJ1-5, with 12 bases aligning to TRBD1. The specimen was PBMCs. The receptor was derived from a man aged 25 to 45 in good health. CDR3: CANSVGQGAGQPQHF. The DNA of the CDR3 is TGTGCCAACAGCGTGGGACAGGGGGCTGGGCAGCCCCAGCATTTT.